This T cell receptor (beta chain) was recorded in a study of blood T cells in healthy people across ages. Overall study findings and caveats: Fewer expanded clones and more diversity marked long-lived versus aged donors.

On this clonotype itself: The target antigen is unknown.

PCR was performed a second time for roughly 6 to 12 cycles using a sample-barcoded 5' primer and a J-beta primer mix. TCRdb recomputed calls from the 5' RACE reads with MiXCR, one row per CDR3 protein. The profile shows some 1.4 million distinct CDR3 sequences, 42% of them singletons. This CDR3 region has 13 residues. The ends were cut back, 5 bases at V and 8 bases at J, with 10 bases in the middle. Germline V lookup: CDR1 MDHEN, CDR2 SYDVKM. The genes are TRBV28 and TRBJ1-6; unclear D gene. The sequenced material came from blood. The sequence was obtained from a woman between 18 and 29 years old in good health. CDR3 sequence reads: CASSPSVDSPLHF. The CDR3 DNA reads as TGTGCCAGCAGTCCCTCCGTAGATTCACCCCTCCACTTT.